This TCR beta chain was sequenced for a study of cytomegalovirus exposure and HLA in healthy donors. The PCR made use of 60 Vbeta and 13 Jbeta primers. The table came from immunoSEQ multiplex PCR; TCRdb's copy has only in-frame clones and leaves some out. The table lists about 210,000 clones, over 60% of them singletons, with 1.8% in the top ten. Study-wide points: Versus the roughly 700-donor mean, an Asian-associated ancestry cluster reportedly showed fewer N-insertions in a later analysis. Near-uniform donor sequencing depth was presumed by presence/absence analyses.

The germline V gene has CDR1 GTSNPN and CDR2 SVGIG (reference sequence). CDR3 size: 14 residues. V lost 3 bases and J lost 3, with 12 bases in between. A word on this clone: Its antigen is not identified.

The receptor was isolated from a male donor in good health and CMV-seronegative. This sequence joins TRBV30 and TRBJ1-3; D gene ambiguous. Sequencing was performed on PBMCs. The CDR3 protein is CAWSRGGFGNTIYF. CDR3 nucleotides: TGTGCCTGGAGCCGTGGAGGGTTTGGAAACACCATATATTTT.